This T cell receptor (beta chain) was captured by sequencing in a study of blood T cell repertoires in COVID-19. Study information: The study drew acute and convalescent COVID-19 samples from the United States, Italy and Spain. PBMCs, B-cell-depleted T cells, or T cells were the source of the cDNA or gDNA that made up the material.

The J segment lost 4 bases and the V segment lost 4 bases, leaving 6 bases of the junction unmatched. Germline loops: CDR1 ENHRY, CDR2 SYGVKD. The CDR3 covers 14 residues. As handled by the study authors: Amplified reference gene primers provided the basis for estimating nucleated cell counts. Clones were sequenced by immunoSEQ multiplex PCR, and TCRdb holds only the in-frame ones, with some missing. The D gene and trimming were derived from the DNA, and the V and J assignments and clone size from that table. The table lists tens of thousands of clones, roughly 87% of them singletons. Sequencing was carried out using peripheral blood. The V and J genes are TRBV10-3 and TRBJ2-7; 8 positions match TRBD1. The sequence derives from a man in his sixties with active COVID-19. CDR3 loop: CAISGGQGWYEQYF. The CDR3 bases are TGTGCCATCAGTGGAGGACAGGGTTGGTACGAGCAGTACTTC.